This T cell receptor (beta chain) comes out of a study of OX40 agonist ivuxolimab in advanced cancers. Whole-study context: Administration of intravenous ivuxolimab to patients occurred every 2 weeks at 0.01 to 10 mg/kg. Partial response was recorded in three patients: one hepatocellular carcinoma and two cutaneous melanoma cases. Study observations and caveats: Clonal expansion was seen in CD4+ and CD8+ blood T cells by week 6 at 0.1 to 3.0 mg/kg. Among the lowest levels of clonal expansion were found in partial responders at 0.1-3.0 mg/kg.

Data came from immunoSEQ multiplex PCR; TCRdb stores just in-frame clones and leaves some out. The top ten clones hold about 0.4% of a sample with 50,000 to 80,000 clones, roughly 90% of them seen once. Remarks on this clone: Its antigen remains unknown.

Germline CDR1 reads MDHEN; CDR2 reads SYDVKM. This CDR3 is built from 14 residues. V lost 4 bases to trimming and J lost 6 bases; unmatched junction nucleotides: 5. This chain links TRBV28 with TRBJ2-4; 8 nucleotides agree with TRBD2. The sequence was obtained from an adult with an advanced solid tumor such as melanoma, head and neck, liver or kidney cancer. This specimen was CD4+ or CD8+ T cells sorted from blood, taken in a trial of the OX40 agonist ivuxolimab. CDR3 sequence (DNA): TGTGCCAGCAGTTCCGGGACTAGGGTAAACATTCAGTACTTC. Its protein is CASSSGTRVNIQYF.